Reported below is one T cell receptor beta chain. Its antigen is still unknown. Base quality data are lacking; no much larger clone is found one base away. The CDR3 holds 18 amino acids from the cysteine to the phenylalanine. Of all the DNA, just the CDR3 is kept, 54 bases in frame from base 1. The germline V gene provides CDR1 SGHAT and CDR2 FQNNGV. Compared with germline, V lacks 1 base and J lacks 4 bases; bases without a gene match: 10. Each collaborating institution followed its own protocols to collect whole blood in K2EDTA tubes. For TCRbeta analysis, collaborators shipped samples as frozen whole blood, isolated PBMCs, or DNA extracted from either of those sample types. This sample is part of a study of blood T cell repertoires in COVID-19 (dated by TCRdb to the early 2020s). Notes on the research overall: Samples from collaborators originated in the United States, Italy and Spain and spanned both the acute and convalescent phases of COVID-19. The material from the prospective study consisted of cDNA or gDNA derived from T cells, B-cell-depleted T cells, or PBMCs. The dataset comprised deeply sampled blood TCRbeta repertoires from subjects exposed to, actively infected with, or recovered from COVID-19. A freely available public database, intended as a resource for researchers studying the immune response to SARS-CoV-2, is where the repertoires were released. Samples were obtained from the ongoing ImmuneRACE study (first 160 participants) and from 1,254 subjects provided by 6 global collaborators. A de-identified subject ID, COVID-19 status, age in years and sex were almost always included in the sample metadata. Where HLA class I and class II types were available, the types were taken from metadata supplied by the sample provider, not from assay-based typing.

The immunoSEQ Assay, a bias-controlled multiplex PCR, was used to amplify TCRbeta CDR3 regions from genomic DNA. In the original analysis: Nucleated cell counts per sample were estimated from amplification of reference gene primers within the assay. To quantify the absolute abundance of each unique TCRbeta CDR3 rearrangement, sequence reads were collapsed and filtered. Productive Simpson clonality was computed per sample as the square root of Simpson's diversity index over productive rearrangements. TCRdb retrieved this table from immuneACCESS and kept in-frame rearrangements only. Not all clones are present; in checked studies, unresolved V genes account for under half, and no reason is known for the remainder. D and trimming come from the DNA, and the V and J calls and clone size come from that table. This sample is represented by about 260,000 clones; approximately 85% of them were singletons. Together, the top ten hold about 0.64% of the sample.

General conclusions and limits of the study: The amount of clinical and demographic metadata varied by source and participant and was provided uncurated.

The sequence was collected from a human donor in a cohort sampled during active COVID-19. This chain joins TRBV11-2 to TRBJ2-5, with TRBD2 identical over 12 junction bases. Sequenced: peripheral blood. The CDR3 reads as follows: CASSLGTTSGGLGETQYF. The DNA reads TGTGCCAGCAGCTTAGGAACGACTAGCGGGGGCTTGGGAGAGACCCAGTACTTC.